The following is a T cell receptor (beta chain) sequence with its context. The entry originates in a study of blood T cells in healthy people across ages. Study context: About one barcoded beta molecule per two T cells was the capture yield of template switching.

PCR was performed a second time for 7 to 11 cycles using a sample-barcoded 5' primer and a J-beta primer mix. TCRdb itself ran the 5' RACE reads through MiXCR, one entry per CDR3 protein. The sample has about 720,000 distinct CDR3 sequences, 20% to 25% seen once; the top ten hold around a fifth. The CDR3 has 15 residues. V shed 6 bases and J shed 5 bases, with 16 bases lying between them. Germline V CDR1 and CDR2: MNHEY, SVGAGI. The sample was blood. This sequence was found in a man in his sixties or seventies in good health. The chain employs TRBV6-5 and TRBJ2-2, with D possibly being TRBD2 (5 bases). DNA for the CDR3: TGTGCCAGCAGGCGAGCGGCCCTGGGGACCGGGGAGCTGTTTTTT. Amino acid sequence: CASRRAALGTGELFF.